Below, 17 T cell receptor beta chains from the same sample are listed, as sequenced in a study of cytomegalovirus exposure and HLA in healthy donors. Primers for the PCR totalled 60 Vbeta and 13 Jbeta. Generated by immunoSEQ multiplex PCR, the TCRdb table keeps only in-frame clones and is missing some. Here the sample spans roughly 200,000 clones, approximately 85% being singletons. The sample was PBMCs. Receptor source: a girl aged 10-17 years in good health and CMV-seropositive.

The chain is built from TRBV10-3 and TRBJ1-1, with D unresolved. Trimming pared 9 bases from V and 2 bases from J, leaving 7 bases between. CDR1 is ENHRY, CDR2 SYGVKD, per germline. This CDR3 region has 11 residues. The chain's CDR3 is CAIFSNTEAFF. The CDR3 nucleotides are TGTGCCATTTTTTCTAACACTGAAGCTTTCTTT.

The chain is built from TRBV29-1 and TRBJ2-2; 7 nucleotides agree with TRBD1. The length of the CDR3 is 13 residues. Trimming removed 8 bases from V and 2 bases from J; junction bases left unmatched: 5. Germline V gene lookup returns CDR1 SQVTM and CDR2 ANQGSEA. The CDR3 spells CSRRDRNTGELFF. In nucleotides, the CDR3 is TGCAGCCGCCGGGACAGAAACACCGGGGAGCTGTTTTTT.

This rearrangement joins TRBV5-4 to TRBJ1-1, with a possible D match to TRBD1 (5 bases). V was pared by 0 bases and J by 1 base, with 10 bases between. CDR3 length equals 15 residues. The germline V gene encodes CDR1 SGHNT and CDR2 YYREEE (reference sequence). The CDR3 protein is CASSLVGGRNTEAFF. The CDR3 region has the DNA TGTGCCAGCAGCTTGGTCGGGGGAAGGAACACTGAAGCTTTCTTT.

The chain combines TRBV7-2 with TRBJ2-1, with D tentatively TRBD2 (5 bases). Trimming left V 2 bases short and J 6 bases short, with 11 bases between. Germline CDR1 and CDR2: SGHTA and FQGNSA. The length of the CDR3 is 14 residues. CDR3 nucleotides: TGTGCCAGCAGCTTAATACAAGCGGTCAATGAGCAGTTCTTC. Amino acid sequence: CASSLIQAVNEQFF.

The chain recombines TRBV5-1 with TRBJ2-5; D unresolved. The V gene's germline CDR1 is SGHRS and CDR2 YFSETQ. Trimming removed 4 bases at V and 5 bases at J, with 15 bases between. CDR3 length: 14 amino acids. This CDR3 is CASSHHTAPETQYF. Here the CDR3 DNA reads TGCGCCAGCAGCCACCACACAGCCCCGGAGACCCAGTACTTC.

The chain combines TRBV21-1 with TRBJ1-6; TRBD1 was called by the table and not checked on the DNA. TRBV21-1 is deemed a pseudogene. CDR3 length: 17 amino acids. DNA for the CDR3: TGTGCCAGCAGCAAGGGAACTCCGGGACAGGGGGATTCACCCCTCCACTTT. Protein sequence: CASSKGTPGQGDSPLHF.

For the CDR3, the DNA is TGCAGCGTCCCCCCCGATCGGGGCTCCTATAATTCACCCCTCCACTTT. Its translation: CSVPPDRGSYNSPLHF. The chain recombines TRBV29-1 with TRBJ1-6; D remains ambiguous. The germline V gene encodes CDR1 SQVTM and CDR2 ANQGSEA. The CDR3 runs 16 residues. V lost 6 bases to trimming and J lost 0 bases, with 15 bases between them.

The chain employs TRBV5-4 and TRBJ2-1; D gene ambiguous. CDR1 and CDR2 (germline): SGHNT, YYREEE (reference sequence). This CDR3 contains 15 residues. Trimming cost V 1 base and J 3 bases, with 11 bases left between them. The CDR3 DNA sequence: TGTGCCAGCAGCTTGAGGAGTATAATCTACAATGAGCAGTTCTTC. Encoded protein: CASSLRSIIYNEQFF. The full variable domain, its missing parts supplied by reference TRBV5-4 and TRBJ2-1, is ETGVTQSPTHLIKTRGQQVTLRCSSQSGHNTVSWYQQALGQGPQFIFQYYREEENGRGNFPPRFSGLQFPNYSSELNVNALELDDSALYLCASSLRSIIYNEQFFGPGTRLTVL.

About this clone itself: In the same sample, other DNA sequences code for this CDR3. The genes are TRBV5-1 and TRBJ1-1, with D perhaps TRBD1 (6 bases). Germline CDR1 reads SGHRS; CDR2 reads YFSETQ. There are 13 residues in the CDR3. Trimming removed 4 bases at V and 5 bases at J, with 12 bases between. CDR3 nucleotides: TGCGCCAGCAGCATGGACAGAGGGACTGAAGCTTTCTTT. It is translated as CASSMDRGTEAFF.

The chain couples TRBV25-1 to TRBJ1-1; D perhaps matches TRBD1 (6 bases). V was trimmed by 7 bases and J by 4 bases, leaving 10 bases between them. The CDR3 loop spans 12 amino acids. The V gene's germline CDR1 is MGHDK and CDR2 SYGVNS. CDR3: CASTGEGTEAFF. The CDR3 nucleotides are TGTGCCAGCACAGGGGAGGGCACTGAAGCTTTCTTT.

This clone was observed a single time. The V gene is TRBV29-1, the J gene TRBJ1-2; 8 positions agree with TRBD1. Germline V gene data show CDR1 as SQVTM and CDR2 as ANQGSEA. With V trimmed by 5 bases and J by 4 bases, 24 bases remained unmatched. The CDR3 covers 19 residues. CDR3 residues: CSVIRSPLSLQGEPYGYTF. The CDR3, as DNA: TGCAGCGTTATCAGGTCGCCACTATCGTTACAGGGGGAGCCCTATGGCTACACCTTC.

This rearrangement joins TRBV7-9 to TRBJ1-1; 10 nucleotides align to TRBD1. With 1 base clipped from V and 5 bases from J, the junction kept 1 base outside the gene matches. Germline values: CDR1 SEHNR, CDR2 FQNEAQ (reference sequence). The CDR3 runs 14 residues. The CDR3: CASSLEGQGTEAFF. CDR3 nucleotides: TGTGCCAGCAGCTTAGAGGGACAGGGGACTGAAGCTTTCTTT.

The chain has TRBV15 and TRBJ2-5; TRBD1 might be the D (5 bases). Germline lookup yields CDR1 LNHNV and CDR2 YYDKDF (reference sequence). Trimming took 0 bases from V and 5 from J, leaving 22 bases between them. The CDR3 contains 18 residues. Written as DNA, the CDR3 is TGTGCCACCAGCAGAGATTCGGTGGCAGGGTGGGTGGGGGAGACCCAGTACTTC. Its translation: CATSRDSVAGWVGETQYF.

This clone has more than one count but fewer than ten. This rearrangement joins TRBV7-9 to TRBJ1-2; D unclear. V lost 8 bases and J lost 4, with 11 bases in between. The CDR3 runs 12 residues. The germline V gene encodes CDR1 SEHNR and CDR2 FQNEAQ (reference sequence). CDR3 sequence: CASAGSGYGYTF. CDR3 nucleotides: TGTGCCAGCGCTGGCAGTGGCTATGGCTACACCTTC.

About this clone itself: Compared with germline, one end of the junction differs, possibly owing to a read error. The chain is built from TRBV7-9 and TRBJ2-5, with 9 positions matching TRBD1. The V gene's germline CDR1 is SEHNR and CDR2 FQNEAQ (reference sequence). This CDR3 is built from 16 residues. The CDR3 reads CSSSSTGTGQDETQYF. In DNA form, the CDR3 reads TGTTCCAGCAGCTCCACTGGGACAGGGCAGGATGAGACCCAGTACTTC.

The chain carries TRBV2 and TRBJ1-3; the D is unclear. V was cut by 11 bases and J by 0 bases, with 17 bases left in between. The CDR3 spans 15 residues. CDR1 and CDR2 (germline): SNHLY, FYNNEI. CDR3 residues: CALSPQEPSGNTIYF. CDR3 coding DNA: TGTGCCTTATCCCCGCAGGAACCCTCTGGAAACACCATATATTTT.

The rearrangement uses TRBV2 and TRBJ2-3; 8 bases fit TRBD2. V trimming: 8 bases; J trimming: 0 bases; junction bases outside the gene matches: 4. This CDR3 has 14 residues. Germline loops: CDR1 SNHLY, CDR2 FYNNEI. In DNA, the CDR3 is TGTGCCAGCCGTAGCGGGACAAGCACAGATACGCAGTATTTT. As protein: CASRSGTSTDTQYF.